The 18 T cell receptor beta chains below come from one sample, sequenced in a study of CXCR3-negative and CXCR3-positive naive CD8 T cells (dated by TCRdb to between 2017 and 2020). The reads were generated on a NextSeq 550. The Human TCR Profiling Kit (MiLaboratory) was used to make UMI-labeled 5' RACE TRB cDNA libraries. TCRdb reprocessed the raw reads; every CDR3 protein sequence is a single record, and DNA is not supplied. This sample's clone table shows roughly 63,000 distinct CDR3 sequences. The ten largest clonotypes hold approximately 4.4% of the sample. No antigen has been identified for these receptors. What the work shows at the level of the full study, not this receptor alone: TRB CDR3s from CXCR3-positive naive cells showed higher hydrophobicity (lower Kidera factor 4), lower energy, and higher strength and volume indices than CXCR3-negative naive cells.

Sequenced input: naive CXCR3+ CD8+ T cells from blood. Sample cell subset or site, as interpreted from the label and publication: CD45RO-CCR7+CD27+CD95- naive CD8+ T cells expressing CXCR3 (TNR3+). Receptor source: a human donor in good health. Some clones in this sample may be carry-over from other donors' samples.

V usage is TRBV28 and J usage is TRBJ1-2. The CDR3 totals 14 residues. Germline assignment: CDR1 MDHEN and CDR2 SYDVKM. The CDR3 is CASSFPSWTGGYTF.

This rearrangement joins TRBV7-3 to TRBJ2-5; there is no DNA to check the TCRdb D call of TRBD2. The length of the CDR3 is 16 residues. Per germline, CDR1 SGHTA and CDR2 FQGTGA. CDR3 loop: CASSLSSGGALETQYF.

The CDR3 sequence: CSVEDLQGEHEQYF. This chain joins TRBV29-1 and TRBJ2-7. CDR3 length: 14 residues. Germline CDR1 reads SQVTM; CDR2 reads ANQGSEA.

The chain links TRBV20-1 to TRBJ2-3; TCRdb indicates TRBD2, and absent DNA this call remains unverified. The CDR3 is 17 residues long. Germline CDR1 and CDR2: DFQATT and SNEGSKA (reference sequence). Here the CDR3 reads CSAQPVELAGETDTQYF.

The rearrangement joins TRBV12-3 or TRBV12-4 to TRBJ2-1; TCRdb outputs TRBD1, but without DNA this stays unchecked. The CDR3 runs 16 residues. The CDR3 reads CASSFSLDMDYNEQFF.

The chain combines TRBV5-1 with TRBJ2-3; as DNA is missing, the TRBD1 call by TCRdb cannot be tested. The CDR3 length is 16 residues. Germline V lookup: CDR1 SGHRS, CDR2 YFSETQ. The CDR3 spells CACSPTGDRVTDTQYF. Combining the CDR3 with reference TRBV5-1 and TRBJ2-3 gives the whole variable domain KAGVTQTPRYLIKTRGQQVTLSCSPISGHRSVSWYQQTPGQGLQFLFEYFSETQRNKGNFPGRFSGRQFSNSRSEMNVSTLELGDSALYLCACSPTGDRVTDTQYFGPGTRLTVL.

This chain uses TRBV29-1 with TRBJ1-1; the D call from TCRdb, TRBD1, cannot be confirmed without DNA. CDR3 length: 12 residues. Germline V lookup: CDR1 SQVTM, CDR2 ANQGSEA. The CDR3 loop reads CSVTGQGSEAFF. Filled out from reference TRBV29-1 and TRBJ1-1, the complete variable domain reads SAVISQKPSRDICQRGTSLTIQCQVDSQVTMMFWYRQQPGQSLTLIATANQGSEATYESGFVIDKFPISRPNLTFSTLTVSNMSPEDSSIYLCSVTGQGSEAFFGQGTRLTVV.

The gene calls are TRBV12-3 or TRBV12-4 and TRBJ2-2; TCRdb designates TRBD1, a call that cannot be tested without DNA. This CDR3 is built from 14 residues. CDR3 sequence: CASSPGSGTGELFF.

This sequence joins TRBV9 and TRBJ2-7. Germline CDR1 SGDLS, CDR2 YYNGEE. CDR3 length: 14 residues. The chain's CDR3 is CAGSVAGGTYEQYF.

The chain employs TRBV7-2 and TRBJ2-6; as DNA is missing, the TRBD2 call by TCRdb cannot be tested. The CDR3 consists of 21 residues. From germline, CDR1 is SGHTA and CDR2 FQGNSA. CDR3 residues: CASSFGAPREGAISGANVLTF.

The genes are TRBV4-3 and TRBJ2-3. CDR3 length equals 16 residues. Looked up from germline, CDR1 is LGHNA and CDR2 is YSLEER. CDR3 in amino acids: CASSQDSTLYTDTQYF.

The chain employs TRBV5-5 and TRBJ2-1; the D call of TRBD1 rests on TCRdb alone, since no DNA is present to check it. From germline, CDR1 is SGHKS and CDR2 YYEKEE (reference sequence). The CDR3 runs 15 residues. This CDR3 reads CASSGTGEPYNEQFF.

V is TRBV2 and J is TRBJ2-7; TCRdb returns TRBD2, unconfirmable since there is no DNA. Per germline, CDR1 SNHLY and CDR2 FYNNEI. CDR3 length: 15 amino acids. The CDR3 sequence: CASSGSEGQLYEQYF.

The CDR3 protein is CASSYLGQGSQPQHF. This chain links TRBV6-6 with TRBJ1-5; TCRdb picks TRBD1, but there is no DNA to check that call. Germline loops: CDR1 MNHNY, CDR2 SVGAGI (reference sequence). The CDR3 is 15 amino acids.

This chain joins TRBV29-1 and TRBJ2-3; the D gene TCRdb calls, TRBD1, cannot be checked with no DNA. Germline V lookup: CDR1 SQVTM, CDR2 ANQGSEA. This CDR3 comprises 17 residues. This CDR3 is CSVERMGGGPSTDTQYF.

This chain connects TRBV7-2 to TRBJ2-7; TCRdb's D call, TRBD1, is unchecked because there is no DNA. Germline values: CDR1 SGHTA, CDR2 FQGNSA. This CDR3 is 12 amino acids long. The CDR3 region is CASSSRGYEQYF.

This chain uses TRBV6-2 or TRBV6-3 with TRBJ2-1; TCRdb outputs TRBD2, but without DNA this stays unchecked. Germline CDR1 and CDR2: MNHEY and SVGEGT. CDR3 length: 16 residues. The CDR3 sequence: CASSEDGLAGYNEQFF.

The chain employs TRBV5-5 and TRBJ1-1; the TCRdb call, TRBD1, lacks DNA for checking. This CDR3 has 15 amino acids. Germline V gives CDR1 SGHKS, CDR2 YYEKEE (reference sequence). The CDR3 reads CASSSTGIRNTEAFF. Complete variable domain (other parts from reference TRBV5-5 and TRBJ1-1): DAGVTQSPTHLIKTRGQQVTLRCSPISGHKSVSWYQQVLGQGPQFIFQYYEKEERGRGNFPDRFSARQFPNYSSELNVNALLLGDSALYLCASSSTGIRNTEAFFGQGTRLTVV.